The TCR beta chain under discussion was sequenced for a study of T cell responses to AZD1222 COVID-19 vaccine. Notes on the study in general: The donors showed a predominance of white British ancestry and of females, with possible underestimation of clonal diversity. Epitopes outside B.1.351 and B.1.1.7 mutated regions reportedly drew nearly half of spike TCRs. Just 6 or 7 AZD1222 recipients were seropositive at baseline. The span of vaccine-associated CD4 TCRs extended across spike, with dominance at 160-218 and 743-854.

Clones were sequenced by immunoSEQ multiplex PCR, and TCRdb holds only the in-frame ones, with some missing. The sample comprises 80,000 to 100,000 clones, around 86% of which are singletons, and 5.5% to 7% rests with the top ten. Trimming took 5 bases from V and 4 from J, leaving 8 bases between them. The CDR3 is 13 residues long. CDR1 MNHEY and CDR2 SVGAGI come from the germline V gene. In the case of this clone: Its matching antigen is unknown.

The TCR sequence derives from an adult in good health. This specimen was peripheral blood, taken on day 0 of AZD1222 vaccination. V usage is TRBV6-5 and J usage is TRBJ2-2; D uncertain. CDR3 amino acids: CASSRLSTGELFF. Written as DNA, the CDR3 is TGTGCCAGCAGTAGACTGTCCACCGGGGAGCTGTTTTTT.